These 32 T cell receptor beta chains were all obtained from the same sample, sequenced in a study of T cell responses to AZD1222 COVID-19 vaccine. Assay: immunoSEQ multiplex PCR; the TCRdb copy retains only in-frame clones and omits some. The sample lists roughly 49,000 clones; approximately 86% were seen once. Sequences were derived from peripheral blood, sampled 28 days after the second AZD1222 dose. The source is an adult who received the AZD1222 COVID-19 vaccine.

The chain uses TRBV24-1 and TRBJ2-1; 7 positions agree with TRBD2. This CDR3 has 15 amino acids. Trimming cost V 4 bases and J 0 bases; bases outside gene matches: 2. CDR1 and CDR2 from the germline V gene are KGHDR and SFDVKD. The CDR3 loop reads CATSDPSGSYNEQFF. In nucleotides, the CDR3 is TGTGCCACCAGTGACCCTAGCGGCTCCTACAATGAGCAGTTCTTC.

The rearrangement uses TRBV3-1 (or the pseudogene TRBV3-2) and TRBJ1-4; no firm D call. The CDR3 has 14 residues. Germline-derived CDR1 and CDR2 are LGHDT and YNNKEL (reference sequence). The V gene lost 1 base and the J gene lost 4 bases, with 7 bases spanning the gap. CDR3: CASSQAGFNEKLFF. Here the CDR3 DNA reads TGTGCCAGCAGCCAAGCGGGTTTTAATGAAAAACTGTTTTTT.

V and J are TRBV6-1 and TRBJ2-5; TRBD2 is a possible D gene (5 bases). V was shortened by 3 bases and J by 5 bases, with 16 bases between the two germline ends. Germline V gives CDR1 MNHNS, CDR2 SASEGT. This CDR3 region has 15 residues. As DNA, the CDR3 is TGTGCCAGCAGTGAGCCCGGGATATTCGCCGAGACCCAGTACTTC. Its translation is CASSEPGIFAETQYF.

This clone showed up just a few times. The CDR3 loop is CASSLVVSGGYNEQFF. For the CDR3, the DNA is TGTGCCAGCAGCTTGGTTGTGAGCGGGGGATACAATGAGCAGTTCTTC. This sequence joins TRBV5-6 and TRBJ2-1; 8 bases map to TRBD2. The germline CDR1 and CDR2 sequences are SGHDT and YYEEEE. This CDR3 is built from 16 residues. The trim removed 0 bases at V and 4 bases at J, leaving 6 bases unmatched.

This clone is a singleton in its sample. This rearrangement joins TRBV3-1 (or the pseudogene TRBV3-2) to TRBJ1-2; D may be TRBD1 (5 bases). The CDR3 contains 18 residues. V shed 4 bases and J shed 7 bases, with 28 bases lying between them. From germline, CDR1 is LGHDT and CDR2 YNNKEL (reference sequence). For the CDR3, the DNA is TGTGCCAGCAGCCCGCCTTCGGGGGTTCCCCCTCGTTCGTCTGGCTACACCTTC. It yields the protein CASSPPSGVPPRSSGYTF.

The rearrangement links TRBV6-1 to TRBJ1-4; possible D gene TRBD1, 5 bases. Germline V gene lookup returns CDR1 MNHNS and CDR2 SASEGT. V lost 3 bases to trimming and J lost 4 bases, with 9 bases between them. This CDR3 contains 14 residues. The CDR3 coding sequence is TGTGCCAGCAGTGAGGGGCGGAATAATGAAAAACTGTTTTTT. Its protein is CASSEGRNNEKLFF.

This clone appeared a few times. The chain employs TRBV28 and TRBJ1-5; a weak D match, TRBD1 (5 bases). The germline V gene has CDR1 MDHEN and CDR2 SYDVKM. V dropped 3 bases and J dropped 7 bases, with 13 bases sitting between them. The CDR3 sequence is 14 residues long. CDR3 bases: TGTGCCAGCAGTTTGAGGCAGGGAACGCAGCCCCAGCATTTT. It is translated as CASSLRQGTQPQHF.

This clone was counted once. V and J are TRBV5-1 and TRBJ2-1; the match to TRBD1 covers 8 bases. The V gene end was trimmed by 4 bases and the J gene end by 6 bases; junction bases not matched to a gene: 6. The CDR3 covers 14 residues. Germline V gene lookup returns CDR1 SGHRS and CDR2 YFSETQ. CDR3 sequence: CASSMPGQANEQFF. Written as DNA, the CDR3 is TGCGCCAGCAGCATGCCGGGACAGGCCAATGAGCAGTTCTTC.

V is TRBV11-3 and J is TRBJ2-7; 9 positions agree with TRBD1. The CDR3 has 15 residues. From germline, CDR1 is SGHNT and CDR2 YENEEA. V lost 2 bases and J lost 2; bases outside the gene matches: 4. The CDR3 sequence: CASSLMTGGAYEQYF. The CDR3 DNA sequence: TGTGCCAGCAGCTTAATGACAGGGGGGGCCTACGAGCAGTACTTC.

Regarding this clone: Compared with germline, one end of the junction differs, possibly owing to a read error. The chain employs TRBV27 and TRBJ2-2, with D unresolved. Germline V gives CDR1 MNHEY, CDR2 SMNVEV (reference sequence). There are 13 residues in the CDR3. CDR3 sequence reads: CASSFLNPGELFF. CDR3 coding DNA: TGTGCCAGCAGTTTTTTGAACCCCGGGGAGCTGTTTTTT.

The chain recombines TRBV29-1 with TRBJ2-1; 14 bases fit TRBD2. Trimming took 0 bases from V and 16 from J; bases not matched to a gene: 2. Germline assignment: CDR1 SQVTM and CDR2 ANQGSEA. The CDR3 consists of 12 residues. The CDR3 DNA sequence: TGCAGCGTTGAAGAGGGGACTAGCGGGGGTTTCTTC. It yields the protein CSVEEGTSGGFF.

The gene calls are TRBV6-5 and TRBJ2-7; D is unresolved. CDR3 length equals 15 residues. The germline gives CDR1 MNHEY, CDR2 SVGAGI. V lost 8 bases and J lost 0, with 17 bases in between. The CDR3 sequence is CASRKPDLSSYEQYF. DNA of the CDR3: TGTGCCAGCCGAAAACCGGACCTGAGCTCCTACGAGCAGTACTTC.

The V and J genes are TRBV7-9 and TRBJ2-6, with no clear D. CDR1 and CDR2 (germline): SEHNR, FQNEAQ (reference sequence). The V and J ends lost 7 bases and 0 bases respectively, with 19 bases between them. CDR3 length: 18 residues. CDR3 loop: CASIKVGGLSSGANVLTF. As DNA, the CDR3 is TGTGCCAGCATCAAAGTGGGCGGATTGAGCTCTGGGGCCAACGTCCTGACTTTC. The variable domain in full, with the rest retrieved from reference TRBV7-9 and TRBJ2-6, is DTGVSQNPRHKITKRGQNVTFRCDPISEHNRLYWYRQTLGQGPEFLTYFQNEAQLEKSRLLSDRFSAERPKGSFSTLEIQRTEQGDSAMYLCASIKVGGLSSGANVLTFGAGSRLTVL.

The V call is TRBV6-5, the J call TRBJ1-1; D unresolved. Trimming removed 6 bases from V and 8 bases from J, with 13 bases in between. The CDR3 is made up of 12 amino acids. Germline CDR1 is MNHEY and CDR2 is SVGAGI. CDR3 sequence: CASSPPLGEAFF. The CDR3 DNA reads as TGTGCCAGCAGCCCCCCGCTGGGGGAAGCTTTCTTT.

This clone was observed a single time. The chain employs TRBV2 and TRBJ2-1; tentative D call: TRBD1 (5 bases). From germline, CDR1 is SNHLY and CDR2 FYNNEI. V was cut by 2 bases and J by 8 bases, with 13 bases left in between. The CDR3 is 14 amino acids. CDR3 sequence reads: CASSEWAGLDEQFF. The CDR3 DNA sequence: TGTGCCAGCAGTGAATGGGCAGGGTTGGATGAGCAGTTCTTC.

CDR3 amino acids: CASSIAGLASTQYF. The CDR3 DNA reads as TGTGCCAGTAGTATTGCGGGACTAGCGTCAACGCAGTATTTT. This chain joins TRBV19 and TRBJ2-3; 10 positions agree with TRBD2. Germline V gives CDR1 LNHDA, CDR2 SQIVND (reference sequence). J was trimmed by 9 bases and V by 3 bases; bases with no gene match: 6. The CDR3 runs to 14 residues.

This clone has more than one count but fewer than ten. The gene calls are TRBV7-3 and TRBJ2-7; TRBD2 aligns across 14 bases. Germline V gene sequence: CDR1 SGHTA, CDR2 FQGTGA. V lost 4 bases, J lost 6 bases, and 5 bases stayed unmatched. This CDR3 comprises 15 residues. Here the CDR3 reads CASSSGLAGGGEQYF. CDR3 sequence (DNA): TGTGCCAGCAGCTCCGGACTAGCGGGAGGAGGCGAGCAGTACTTC.

The chain uses TRBV6-1 and TRBJ2-7; D unresolved. Trimming pared 2 bases from V and 4 bases from J, leaving 12 bases between. The CDR3 covers 14 residues. Germline V CDR1 and CDR2: MNHNS, SASEGT. CDR3 residues: CASSENFGLYEQYF. For the CDR3, the DNA is TGTGCCAGCAGTGAAAATTTTGGTCTATACGAGCAGTACTTC.

J is TRBJ2-7 and V is TRBV3-1 (or the pseudogene TRBV3-2), with D unclear. V lost 3 bases and J lost 0, with 6 bases in between. The CDR3 is 13 amino acids. CDR1 LGHDT and CDR2 YNNKEL come from the germline V gene (reference sequence). Written as DNA, the CDR3 is TGTGCCAGCAGCCAGCAACCCTCCTACGAGCAGTACTTC. This sequence encodes CASSQQPSYEQYF.

The chain has TRBV6-5 and TRBJ1-2; 7 bases are shared with TRBD1. The germline gives CDR1 MNHEY, CDR2 SVGAGI. J lost 7 bases, V lost 8 bases, and 7 bases had no gene match. The CDR3 extends over 12 amino acids. DNA of the CDR3: TGTGCCAGCTCGACAGGGACCGGTGGCTACACCTTC. It codes for CASSTGTGGYTF.

This rearrangement joins TRBV5-1 to TRBJ1-5; 7 bases are shared with TRBD1. This CDR3 is built from 15 residues. The V gene's germline CDR1 is SGHRS and CDR2 YFSETQ. V lost 0 bases and J lost 2; bases outside the gene matches: 2. This CDR3 reads CASSLEGAGNQPQHF. The CDR3 DNA reads as TGCGCCAGCAGCTTGGAGGGGGCAGGCAATCAGCCCCAGCATTTT.

The rearrangement uses TRBV3-1 (or the pseudogene TRBV3-2) and TRBJ2-7; possibly TRBD2 for D (5 bases). The germline V gene has CDR1 LGHDT and CDR2 YNNKEL (reference sequence). This CDR3 spans 15 amino acids. Between the trimmed V and J ends, which lost 1 base and 2 bases, there was a span of 12 bases. The CDR3 coding sequence is TGTGCCAGCAGCCAAGCTCCAGGAGGCACCTACGAGCAGTACTTC. Translation gives CASSQAPGGTYEQYF.

CDR3: CASSARTGGDEQFF. In DNA, the CDR3 is TGTGCCAGCAGCGCCCGGACAGGGGGAGATGAGCAGTTCTTC. The chain has TRBV9 and TRBJ2-1; TRBD1 agrees at 10 bases. This CDR3 comprises 14 residues. V lost 3 bases, J lost 8 bases, and 5 bases stayed unmatched. Looked up from germline, CDR1 is SGDLS and CDR2 is YYNGEE.

The rearrangement joins TRBV7-9 to TRBJ1-5; D may be TRBD1 (6 bases). V was shortened by 0 bases and J by 9 bases, with 15 bases between the two germline ends. Germline V gene sequence: CDR1 SEHNR, CDR2 FQNEAQ (reference sequence). The CDR3 loop spans 15 amino acids. CDR3 in DNA: TGTGCCAGCAGCTTAGCCGGGACACCCATTTGGCCCCAGCATTTT. This gives the protein CASSLAGTPIWPQHF.

The chain combines TRBV11-2 with TRBJ2-1; D possibly uses TRBD1 or TRBD2 (6 bases each). This CDR3 is built from 16 residues. CDR1 and CDR2 from the germline V gene are SGHAT and FQNNGV. The germline V and J ends were trimmed by 5 bases and 8 bases, with 22 bases remaining between them. DNA of the CDR3: TGTGCCAGCAGCGCCTACGGACTATATTCAGGGGATGAGCAGTTCTTC. It is translated as CASSAYGLYSGDEQFF.

V is TRBV19 and J is TRBJ2-1; D may be TRBD2 (6 bases). There are 13 residues in the CDR3. Germline CDR1 LNHDA, CDR2 SQIVND (reference sequence). V lost 4 bases, J lost 4 bases, and 8 bases lay in between. The CDR3 DNA reads TGTGCCAGTAGTAGACTAGTTTACAATGAGCAGTTCTTC. It is translated as CASSRLVYNEQFF.

The chain carries TRBV9 and TRBJ2-2, with no clear D. Germline assignment: CDR1 SGDLS and CDR2 YYNGEE. The CDR3 sequence is 14 residues long. V dropped 4 bases and J dropped 0 bases, with 7 bases sitting between them. CDR3 sequence: CASSWDSNTGELFF. CDR3 nucleotides: TGTGCCAGCAGCTGGGATTCGAACACCGGGGAGCTGTTTTTT.

This clone was seen just once. The rearrangement joins TRBV19 to TRBJ1-2, with D maybe TRBD1 (5 bases). The V gene's germline CDR1 is LNHDA and CDR2 SQIVND (reference sequence). CDR3 length: 14 residues. With 3 bases removed from V and 5 bases from J, the gap between germline ends came to 13 bases. The CDR3 DNA sequence: TGTGCCAGTAGTATTGTGGCGGGGGAGTATGGCTACACCTTC. Translation gives CASSIVAGEYGYTF.

The gene calls are TRBV30 and TRBJ2-1, with TRBD2 identical over 15 bases. With V trimmed by 3 bases and J by 3 bases, 9 bases remained unmatched. Germline CDR1 and CDR2: GTSNPN and SVGIG (reference sequence). The CDR3 extends over 18 amino acids. The CDR3 nucleotides read TGTGCCTGGAGCCGGACTAGCGGGAGGGTGTACGACTACAATGAGCAGTTCTTC. This encodes CAWSRTSGRVYDYNEQFF.

The chain carries TRBV6-5 and TRBJ1-2, with 9 bases identical to TRBD1. Germline CDR1 reads MNHEY; CDR2 reads SVGAGI. This CDR3 spans 15 amino acids. V was pared by 9 bases and J by 5 bases, with 13 bases of the junction left unmatched. The CDR3 DNA follows: TGTGCCAGGTACAGGGGGCCCTTTGATTTTTATGGCTACACCTTC. This codes for CARYRGPFDFYGYTF.

CDR3 sequence reads: CASSLGRTAQETQYF. The CDR3 coding sequence is TGCGCCAGCAGCTTGGGGCGGACAGCGCAAGAGACCCAGTACTTC. The gene calls are TRBV5-1 and TRBJ2-5; tentatively, D is TRBD1 (6 bases). The V gene lost 0 bases and the J gene lost 2 bases, with 11 bases spanning the gap. This CDR3 spans 15 amino acids. The germline V gene has CDR1 SGHRS and CDR2 YFSETQ.

This sequence joins TRBV5-4 and TRBJ1-4, with 8 bases matching TRBD1. J lost 7 bases, V lost 3 bases, and 11 bases had no gene match. The CDR3 totals 16 residues. CDR1 SGHNT and CDR2 YYREEE come from the germline V gene (reference sequence). In DNA form, the CDR3 reads TGTGCCAGCAGCTCCGACCGACAGGGGACGGGTGAAAAACTGTTTTTT. Protein sequence: CASSSDRQGTGEKLFF.